Listed here are 10 T cell receptor beta chains from one sample, sequenced in a study of post-analysis software for immune sequencing data. Study-level findings and limits: Patients used five TRBV segments, including TRBV5-6, TRBV5-1 and TRBV20-1, more often than controls.

Each TCR beta cDNA library carried unique molecular identifiers. Using its own MiXCR run on the PCR reads, TCRdb lists one record per CDR3 protein. This sample has approximately 460,000 distinct CDR3 sequences; around 40% occur once, and the top ten carry 9% to 14%. These receptors have no known antigen. The sample consisted of blood. The receptors derive from a girl aged 10 to 17 with multiple sclerosis.

At least ten counts were recorded for this clonotype. The chain recombines TRBV10-3 with TRBJ2-1; D tentatively fits TRBD1 or TRBD2 (5 bases each). This CDR3 region has 19 residues. The germline CDR1 and CDR2 sequences are ENHRY and SYGVKD. The V end was cut by 7 bases, the J end by 8 bases, with 33 bases between. The CDR3 coding sequence is TGTGCCATCAACACCGAACGGATTAGTGATCGAGGGGACGGCGATGAGCAGTTCTTC. Translating it yields CAINTERISDRGDGDEQFF.

This clonotype showed up just a few times. The rearrangement joins TRBV20-1 to TRBJ2-7; D may be TRBD2 (5 bases). Germline CDR1 reads DFQATT; CDR2 reads SNEGSKA (reference sequence). CDR3 length: 12 residues. Trimming left V 5 bases short and J 7 bases short, with 15 bases between. CDR3 DNA: TGCAGTGCTCAGGCCGGGAACCCAGAGCAGTACTTC. This encodes CSAQAGNPEQYF.

The chain joins TRBV5-1 to TRBJ2-1; D may be TRBD2 (5 bases). Germline V gene sequence: CDR1 SGHRS, CDR2 YFSETQ. The CDR3 has 16 residues. V dropped 2 bases and J dropped 2 bases, with 14 bases sitting between them. The CDR3 is CASSFSGISAYNEQFF. The CDR3 DNA sequence: TGCGCCAGCAGCTTTTCCGGGATCTCAGCCTACAATGAGCAGTTCTTC.

This clonotype was seen only once. The V and J genes are TRBV4-1 and TRBJ2-4, with TRBD2 matching 8 bases. The tail of the sequence fits TRBJ2-7 better, so the J call may be wrong. There are 15 residues in the CDR3. Germline CDR1 and CDR2: MGHRA and YSYEKL. The CDR3 protein is CASSQAGLVSYEQYF. The DNA of the CDR3 is TGCGCCAGCAGCCAAGCGGGACTAGTATCCTACGAGCAGTACTTC.

The chain is built from TRBV5-5 and TRBJ2-3; D unresolved. The germline gives CDR1 SGHKS, CDR2 YYEKEE (reference sequence). This CDR3 is built from 15 residues. V was pared by 1 base and J by 0 bases, with 9 bases between. The CDR3 is CASSLIVTSTDTQYF. Written as DNA, the CDR3 is TGTGCCAGCAGCTTGATTGTCACTAGCACAGATACGCAGTATTTT. Full variable domain (rest looked up from reference TRBV5-5 and TRBJ2-3): DAGVTQSPTHLIKTRGQQVTLRCSPISGHKSVSWYQQVLGQGPQFIFQYYEKEERGRGNFPDRFSARQFPNYSSELNVNALLLGDSALYLCASSLIVTSTDTQYFGPGTRLTVL.

This clonotype has a handful of counts. The chain combines TRBV28 with TRBJ2-1, with D tentatively TRBD2 (6 bases). V lost 8 bases and J 9 bases, leaving 11 bases between the germline ends. The germline gives CDR1 MDHEN, CDR2 SYDVKM. This CDR3 region has 11 residues. CDR3 coding DNA: TGTGCCAGCCGATTTAGCGGTGAGCAGTTCTTC. Translation gives CASRFSGEQFF.

The rearrangement joins TRBV12-3 or TRBV12-4 to TRBJ1-4; D gene ambiguous. This CDR3 contains 11 residues. V was trimmed by 5 bases and J by 14 bases, leaving 12 bases between them. This CDR3 is CASSGPTKLFF. CDR3 sequence (DNA): TGTGCCAGCAGTGGGCCAACAAAGCTGTTTTTT.

Remarks on this clonotype: At one of its ends the junction is not consistent with the germline gene, which may arise from a read error. The chain couples TRBV29-1 to TRBJ1-2; TRBD1 matches 7 bases. CDR1 and CDR2 (germline): SQVTM, ANQGSEA. The CDR3 spans 12 residues. As DNA, the CDR3 is TGCAGCGCCCGGGACAGCGTCTATGGCAACACCTTC. Protein sequence: CSARDSVYGNTF.

This clonotype occurred once. The chain joins TRBV20-1 to TRBJ2-4, with 9 bases identical to TRBD1. The closer fit of TRBJ2-7 to the DNA end suggests the J call may be wrong. The CDR3 is made up of 14 amino acids. Germline V lookup: CDR1 DFQATT, CDR2 SNEGSKA (reference sequence). CDR3 protein: CSARPGTGFHEQYF. In DNA form, the CDR3 reads TGCAGTGCTAGGCCCGGGACAGGGTTCCACGAGCAGTACTTC.

This clonotype was counted only a few times. The chain has TRBV29-1 and TRBJ1-2; no definite D call. Germline V CDR1 and CDR2: SQVTM, ANQGSEA. CDR3 length: 12 amino acids. The V end was cut by 3 bases, the J end by 8 bases, with 13 bases between. The CDR3 reads CSVDLGVFGYTF. CDR3 DNA: TGCAGCGTTGATCTGGGTGTTTTCGGCTACACCTTC.